Following are 19 T cell receptor beta chains from one sample sequenced in a study of shared clonotypes between healthy human individuals. The repertoire was sequenced with immunoSEQ multiplex PCR; TCRdb's copy has only in-frame clones and lacks some. The data hold 2 million to 2.5 million clones, with approximately 96% observed a single time. The specimen was naive CD4+ T cells sorted from blood. Regarding subset: CD45RA+ positively selected. These receptors were collected from a man between 18 and 29 years old in good health.

The chain is built from TRBV3-1 (or the pseudogene TRBV3-2) and TRBJ2-1, with D hard to call. CDR3 length: 9 residues. The V gene's germline CDR1 is LGHDT and CDR2 YNNKEL (reference sequence). Trimming cost V 11 bases and J 15 bases, with 14 bases left between them. DNA of the CDR3: TGTGCCCCCAGTCGTCGTAGGTTCTTC. Encoded protein: CAPSRRRFF.

V is TRBV6-1 and J is TRBJ2-7; 9 bases align to TRBD1. CDR3 length: 16 residues. With V trimmed by 3 bases and J by 1 base, 7 bases remained unmatched. Per the germline V gene, CDR1 is MNHNS and CDR2 is SASEGT. The CDR3: CASSDWGQGGSYEQYF. DNA of the CDR3: TGTGCCAGCAGTGATTGGGGACAGGGTGGTTCCTACGAGCAGTACTTC.

V is TRBV7-2 and J is TRBJ2-1; perhaps TRBD1 as D (6 bases). V shed 1 base and J shed 5 bases, with 9 bases lying between them. The CDR3 extends over 14 amino acids. The germline V gene has CDR1 SGHTA and CDR2 FQGNSA. The CDR3 region is CASSLVQGNNEQFF. CDR3 sequence (DNA): TGTGCCAGCAGCTTAGTACAGGGCAACAATGAGCAGTTCTTC.

This chain links TRBV5-6 with TRBJ2-2; 9 nucleotides agree with TRBD1. V was pared by 1 base and J by 3 bases, with 1 base of the junction left unmatched. The CDR3 length is 15 residues. The germline V gene encodes CDR1 SGHDT and CDR2 YYEEEE. CDR3 in amino acids: CASSLWDRDTGELFF. The CDR3 DNA sequence: TGTGCCAGCAGCTTGTGGGACAGGGACACCGGGGAGCTGTTTTTT.

The gene calls are TRBV10-3 and TRBJ2-3; D is undetermined. The CDR3 is 14 amino acids. V lost 0 bases and J lost 4, with 8 bases in between. Germline assignment: CDR1 ENHRY and CDR2 SYGVKD. CDR3 sequence reads: CAISESLSPDTQYF. CDR3 DNA: TGTGCCATCAGTGAGTCGTTGAGTCCAGATACGCAGTATTTT.

This clone was seen once. The J gene is TRBJ1-5, the V gene TRBV18; the D is unclear. Between the trimmed V and J ends, which lost 2 bases and 0 bases, there was a span of 8 bases. The length of the CDR3 is 15 residues. Germline assignment: CDR1 KGHSH and CDR2 LQKENI. The CDR3 reads CASSPTHNSNQPQHF. The CDR3 DNA reads as TGTGCCAGCTCACCAACACACAATAGCAATCAGCCCCAGCATTTT.

The rearrangement joins TRBV6-1 to TRBJ1-1; the D gene is possibly TRBD1 (6 bases). The CDR3 runs to 16 residues. Trimming took off 1 base at V and 5 bases at J, with 17 bases between the two ends. Germline values: CDR1 MNHNS, CDR2 SASEGT. Here the CDR3 DNA reads TGTGCCAGCAGTGAAGTCTGGGCGGGGGGCTGGACTGAAGCTTTCTTT. This encodes CASSEVWAGGWTEAFF.

With regard to this clone: The same CDR3 is also encoded by other DNA sequences in this sample. V gene TRBV18 combines with J gene TRBJ2-1; TRBD1 agrees at 8 bases. CDR1 is KGHSH and CDR2 is LQKENI in the germline V gene. This CDR3 is 15 amino acids long. V lost 2 bases to trimming and J lost 2 bases; unmatched junction nucleotides: 2. In DNA, the CDR3 is TGTGCCAGCTCACCAGGACAGGGCGCCTACAATGAGCAGTTCTTC. Amino acid sequence: CASSPGQGAYNEQFF.

With respect to this clone: The same CDR3 also results from other DNA sequences found in this sample. The chain combines TRBV6-1 with TRBJ1-5; 7 bases match TRBD1. The CDR3 has 13 residues. V lost 6 bases and J lost 4; bases outside the gene matches: 3. Germline V gene lookup returns CDR1 MNHNS and CDR2 SASEGT. CDR3 loop: CASSRGGNQPQHF. The CDR3 DNA is TGTGCCAGCAGCAGGGGGGGGAATCAGCCCCAGCATTTT.

The chain links TRBV30 to TRBJ1-6; D unclear. The CDR3 is made up of 12 amino acids. Germline CDR1 and CDR2: GTSNPN and SVGIG (reference sequence). V lost 4 bases, J lost 5 bases, and 6 bases lay in between. The CDR3 DNA reads as TGTGCCTGGACACTGAATAATTCACCCCTCCACTTT. It translates to CAWTLNNSPLHF.

The genes are TRBV7-3 and TRBJ2-7; a weak D match, TRBD1 (6 bases). The CDR3 contains 17 residues. V lost 5 bases to trimming and J lost 2 bases, with 22 bases between them. Germline assignment: CDR1 SGHTA and CDR2 FQGTGA. The CDR3 here is CASSPAGTFGGAYEQYF. CDR3 DNA sequence: TGTGCCAGCAGCCCCGCCGGGACATTTGGAGGCGCCTACGAGCAGTACTTC.

V gene TRBV5-1 combines with J gene TRBJ2-4; tentatively, D is TRBD2 (5 bases). The CDR3 runs 15 residues. Trimming shortened V by 6 bases and J by 5 bases, and 18 bases separated the two germline ends. In germline, CDR1 is SGHRS, CDR2 YFSETQ. DNA of the CDR3: TGCGCCAGCAATTCTCCGCCAGCGGACGAAAACATTCAGTACTTC. This translates into CASNSPPADENIQYF.

The chain carries TRBV18 and TRBJ2-3; the D gene could be TRBD1 or TRBD2 (5 bases each). Germline V gene data show CDR1 as KGHSH and CDR2 as LQKENI. The germline V and J ends were trimmed by 1 base and 2 bases, with 10 bases remaining between them. This CDR3 is built from 15 residues. Here the CDR3 reads CASSPRDGPTDTQYF. In DNA, the CDR3 is TGTGCCAGCTCACCACGGGACGGCCCCACAGATACGCAGTATTTT.

V usage is TRBV5-4 and J usage is TRBJ2-7, with D possibly TRBD1 on 5 matching bases. Between the trimmed V and J ends, which lost 4 bases and 0 bases, there was a span of 14 bases. There are 15 residues in the CDR3. The germline gives CDR1 SGHNT, CDR2 YYREEE (reference sequence). The CDR3 loop is CASSHWGGSSYEQYF. As DNA, the CDR3 is TGTGCCAGCAGCCATTGGGGCGGCAGCTCCTACGAGCAGTACTTC. Filled out from reference TRBV5-4 and TRBJ2-7, the complete variable domain reads ETGVTQSPTHLIKTRGQQVTLRCSSQSGHNTVSWYQQALGQGPQFIFQYYREEENGRGNFPPRFSGLQFPNYSSELNVNALELDDSALYLCASSHWGGSSYEQYFGPGTRLTVT.

V and J are TRBV19 and TRBJ1-1; D remains ambiguous. The CDR3 totals 15 residues. Germline V gives CDR1 LNHDA, CDR2 SQIVND (reference sequence). V was clipped by 7 bases and J by 1 base, with 16 bases between them. The CDR3 sequence is CASTPPAGKNTEAFF. The CDR3 nucleotides are TGTGCCAGTACTCCGCCCGCCGGGAAGAACACTGAAGCTTTCTTT.

This chain links TRBV2 with TRBJ2-2; D uncertain. This CDR3 is 10 amino acids long. CDR1 is SNHLY, CDR2 FYNNEI, per germline. V lost 3 bases to trimming and J lost 11 bases, with 4 bases between them. The CDR3 loop is CASSEGELFF. The CDR3 bases are TGTGCCAGCAGTGAGGGAGAGCTGTTTTTT.

The chain carries TRBV5-1 and TRBJ1-1; 12 bases agree with TRBD1. The CDR3 sequence is 17 residues long. V gave up 4 bases and J gave up 0 bases; unmatched junction bases: 7. Germline V gene lookup returns CDR1 SGHRS and CDR2 YFSETQ. The CDR3 reads CASSPRGTGGLNTEAFF. CDR3 nucleotide sequence: TGCGCCAGCAGCCCTCGTGGGACAGGGGGCTTGAACACTGAAGCTTTCTTT.

This chain links TRBV10-3 with TRBJ2-7; D may be TRBD1 (7 bases). V lost 11 bases and J 2 bases, leaving 16 bases between the germline ends. CDR3 length equals 13 residues. Germline CDR1 is ENHRY and CDR2 is SYGVKD. CDR3 in DNA: TGTGCCTCCAGGGGGGCCGCCACCTACGAGCAGTACTTC. Translation: CASRGAATYEQYF.

This chain uses TRBV7-3 with TRBJ2-3; D is undetermined. Trimming cost V 5 bases and J 7 bases, with 13 bases left between them. The CDR3 spans 13 residues. Germline CDR1 reads SGHTA; CDR2 reads FQGTGA. In DNA form, the CDR3 reads TGTGCCAGCAGCCCGCCTGGCGGAAATACGCAGTATTTT. The encoded protein is CASSPPGGNTQYF.